What follows are 27 T cell receptor beta chains derived from one specimen sequenced in a study of PD-1 blockade in classical Hodgkin lymphoma. Profiled with immunoSEQ multiplex PCR; TCRdb holds only in-frame clones, not every one. The repertoire holds fewer than 15,000 clones, approximately 87% seen once, with roughly 0.51% in the top ten. Brentuximab vedotin exposure varied among the patients, all of whom had relapsed after autologous stem cell transplantation. Magnetic negative selection purified CD4+ T cells from thawed PBMCs. The sample was CD4+ T cells from blood, taken at baseline. The receptor set was obtained from a human donor with classical Hodgkin lymphoma.

The chain employs TRBV5-1 and TRBJ1-2; TRBD1 aligns across 7 bases. The CDR3 consists of 13 residues. J gave up 3 bases and V 3 bases, and 2 bases lay outside the gene matches. Germline V gives CDR1 SGHRS, CDR2 YFSETQ. CDR3 in amino acids: CASSSGTDYGYTF. Written as DNA, the CDR3 is TGCGCCAGCAGCTCAGGGACAGACTATGGCTACACCTTC.

The chain combines TRBV11-2 with TRBJ2-2; D remains unclear. The V gene lost 2 bases and the J gene lost 5 bases, with 15 bases spanning the gap. CDR1 SGHAT and CDR2 FQNNGV come from the germline V gene. This CDR3 comprises 16 residues. CDR3 sequence: CASSLLSTDWTGELFF. In DNA form, the CDR3 reads TGTGCCAGCAGCTTATTATCTACGGATTGGACCGGGGAGCTGTTTTTT.

This chain connects TRBV27 to TRBJ1-5; tentative D call: TRBD1 (6 bases). Germline V lookup: CDR1 MNHEY, CDR2 SMNVEV (reference sequence). The CDR3 runs to 13 residues. Trimming pared 2 bases from V and 6 bases from J, leaving 8 bases between. This CDR3 reads CASSLGGAQPQHF. Here the CDR3 DNA reads TGTGCCAGCAGTTTAGGGGGGGCTCAGCCCCAGCATTTT.

The V and J genes are TRBV10-1 and TRBJ2-5, with TRBD2 matching 9 bases. V shed 1 base, J shed 5 bases, and the junction held 5 bases outside the gene matches. CDR3 size: 15 residues. Germline lookup yields CDR1 WNHNN and CDR2 SYGVQD (reference sequence). CDR3 sequence: CASSELREGPETQYF. In DNA, the CDR3 is TGCGCCAGCAGTGAGTTGCGGGAGGGCCCGGAGACCCAGTACTTC.

CDR3 nucleotides: TGTGCCAGCAGGGGACAGAACACCGGGGAGCTGTTTTTT. It yields the protein CASRGQNTGELFF. The chain combines TRBV5-4 with TRBJ2-2; D is possibly TRBD1 (6 bases). CDR1 SGHNT and CDR2 YYREEE come from the germline V gene (reference sequence). V was cut by 5 bases and J by 1 base, with 6 bases left in between. The CDR3 has 13 amino acids.

The count of this clone is one. V and J are TRBV5-1 and TRBJ2-7; the match to TRBD1 covers 7 bases. This CDR3 has 14 amino acids. In germline, CDR1 is SGHRS, CDR2 YFSETQ. V was clipped by 2 bases and J by 2 bases; unmatched bases: 4. In nucleotides, the CDR3 is TGCGCCAGCAGCTTTCGAGACAGGGCCTACGAGCAGTACTTC. It encodes CASSFRDRAYEQYF.

The chain is built from TRBV5-8 and TRBJ2-6; D not certain. The CDR3 is 15 residues long. V was clipped by 0 bases and J by 0 bases, with 4 bases between them. Germline lookup yields CDR1 SGHTS and CDR2 YDEGEE. CDR3 region: CASSLGSSGANVLTF. CDR3 in DNA: TGTGCCAGCAGCTTGGGAAGCTCTGGGGCCAACGTCCTGACTTTC.

V and J are TRBV28 and TRBJ1-3; no reliable D call. V was shortened by 3 bases and J by 0 bases, with 9 bases between the two germline ends. The CDR3 has 15 amino acids. Germline loops: CDR1 MDHEN, CDR2 SYDVKM. Here the CDR3 DNA reads TGTGCCAGCAGTTTGGTGGCCGGCTCTGGAAACACCATATATTTT. Its protein is CASSLVAGSGNTIYF.

The rearrangement links TRBV28 to TRBJ2-7; 9 bases agree with TRBD1. The junction had 7 bases not matched to a gene; V was cut back by 6 bases and J by 1 base. Germline V CDR1 and CDR2: MDHEN, SYDVKM. This CDR3 is 15 amino acids long. DNA of the CDR3: TGTGCCAGCAGAAAAGACAGGGGGGTATCCTACGAGCAGTACTTC. The encoded protein is CASRKDRGVSYEQYF. The whole variable domain, filled in from reference TRBV28 and TRBJ2-7, reads DVKVTQSSRYLVKRTGEKVFLECVQDMDHENMFWYRQDPGLGLRLIYFSYDVKMKEKGDIPEGYSVSREKKERFSLILESASTNQTSMYLCASRKDRGVSYEQYFGPGTRLTVT.

This clone was detected only a few times. The J gene is TRBJ2-2, the V gene TRBV10-3; tentatively, D is TRBD2 (5 bases). CDR1 ENHRY and CDR2 SYGVKD come from the germline V gene. The CDR3 has 12 amino acids. Deletions cut 9 bases from V and 6 bases from J, with 11 bases between. The chain's CDR3 is CAIEDWSGELFF. CDR3 DNA: TGTGCCATTGAGGACTGGTCCGGGGAGCTGTTTTTT.

This chain uses TRBV7-9 with TRBJ2-5; D gene unclear. V was trimmed by 0 bases and J by 5 bases, leaving 10 bases between them. The length of the CDR3 is 14 residues. Germline CDR1 is SEHNR and CDR2 is FQNEAQ (reference sequence). CDR3 residues: CASSLAGHGETQYF. CDR3 bases: TGTGCCAGCAGCTTAGCCGGGCATGGGGAGACCCAGTACTTC.

This chain connects TRBV9 to TRBJ2-1; 13 bases line up with TRBD2. The germline V gene has CDR1 SGDLS and CDR2 YYNGEE. V dropped 7 bases and J dropped 7; count of bases not matched to a gene: 11. The CDR3 length is 16 residues. CDR3: CASHGKLAGGPNEQFF. In DNA, the CDR3 is TGTGCCAGCCACGGAAAACTAGCGGGAGGGCCTAATGAGCAGTTCTTC.

This clone was seen just once. The chain is built from TRBV6-4 and TRBJ1-4; D is uncertain. The CDR3 runs to 17 residues. V gave up 6 bases and J gave up 7 bases, with 24 bases separating them. Germline V gene data show CDR1 as MRHNA and CDR2 as SNTAGT. As DNA, the CDR3 is TGTGCCAGCAGCAGGACTTTTAGCGGACCGGCGGTTGAAAAACTGTTTTTT. Its translation is CASSRTFSGPAVEKLFF.

The J gene is TRBJ2-1, the V gene TRBV7-2; D call uncertain. CDR3 length equals 15 residues. Germline V gene sequence: CDR1 SGHTA, CDR2 FQGNSA. V lost 0 bases and J lost 4, with 10 bases in between. Here the CDR3 reads CASSLAVGAYNEQFF. The CDR3 bases are TGTGCCAGCAGCTTAGCTGTAGGTGCGTACAATGAGCAGTTCTTC.

For the CDR3, the DNA is TGTGCCAGCAGTTTAGGGGGCAGGAAAGAAAACACCATATATTTT. Translated, it gives CASSLGGRKENTIYF. The chain combines TRBV28 with TRBJ1-3; D possibly corresponds to TRBD1 (6 bases). V lost 2 bases to trimming and J lost 6 bases, with 14 bases between them. The germline gives CDR1 MDHEN, CDR2 SYDVKM. CDR3 size: 15 residues.

This chain joins TRBV13 and TRBJ2-3; D uncertain. The CDR3 loop spans 14 amino acids. Deletions cut 2 bases from V and 8 bases from J, with 14 bases between. Germline CDR1 and CDR2: PRHDT and FYEKMQ (reference sequence). The CDR3 spells CASSLSSFSATQYF. The CDR3 DNA follows: TGTGCCAGCAGCTTATCTTCCTTTTCGGCTACGCAGTATTTT.

This sequence joins TRBV28 and TRBJ1-4; D is ambiguous. V lost 5 bases and J 7 bases, leaving 8 bases between the germline ends. Germline CDR1 is MDHEN and CDR2 is SYDVKM. The CDR3 contains 12 residues. The CDR3 nucleotides are TGTGCCAGCAGTATTATTGGTGAAAAACTGTTTTTT. Translation gives CASSIIGEKLFF.

The chain couples TRBV5-1 to TRBJ2-5; TRBD1 matches 10 bases. This CDR3 region has 16 residues. Germline assignment: CDR1 SGHRS and CDR2 YFSETQ. V was pared by 0 bases and J by 2 bases, with 4 bases of the junction left unmatched. CDR3 nucleotide sequence: TGCGCCAGCAGCTTGGGGACAGGGGGATATCAAGAGACCCAGTACTTC. It yields the protein CASSLGTGGYQETQYF.

This clone was found once. The CDR3 coding sequence is TGTGCCAGCAGTTACTACTCTCAAACCCACCCCGGGGAGCTGTTTTTT. It codes for CASSYYSQTHPGELFF. The chain links TRBV6-5 to TRBJ2-2; D is undetermined. V lost 1 base and J lost 6, with 15 bases in between. CDR3 length: 16 residues. Germline values: CDR1 MNHEY, CDR2 SVGAGI.

This rearrangement joins TRBV30 to TRBJ1-1; D call uncertain. Germline-derived CDR1 and CDR2 are GTSNPN and SVGIG (reference sequence). The CDR3 loop spans 13 amino acids. Trimming left V 3 bases short and J 2 bases short, with 10 bases between. CDR3 amino acids: CAWSWETNTEAFF. CDR3 sequence (DNA): TGTGCCTGGAGCTGGGAGACAAACACTGAAGCTTTCTTT.

This clone came up once. This chain links TRBV9 with TRBJ2-5; D possibly uses TRBD1 or TRBD2 (5 bases each). The germline V gene encodes CDR1 SGDLS and CDR2 YYNGEE. The length of the CDR3 is 16 residues. The V end lost 3 bases, the J end lost 2 bases, and 17 bases lay between the germline ends. The CDR3 loop reads CASSAGALPIQETQYF. The DNA for the CDR3 is TGTGCCAGCAGCGCCGGGGCCCTTCCAATTCAAGAGACCCAGTACTTC. The full variable domain, its missing parts supplied by reference TRBV9 and TRBJ2-5, is DSGVTQTPKHLITATGQRVTLRCSPRSGDLSVYWYQQSLDQGLQFLIQYYNGEERAKGNILERFSAQQFPDLHSELNLSSLELGDSALYFCASSAGALPIQETQYFGPGTRLLVL.

This chain joins TRBV5-1 and TRBJ2-7; 12 nucleotides line up with TRBD2. CDR1 is SGHRS and CDR2 is YFSETQ in the germline V gene. This CDR3 spans 15 amino acids. V gave up 4 bases and J gave up 5 bases; unmatched junction bases: 7. CDR3 sequence reads: CASSETSGRIDEQYF. DNA for the CDR3: TGCGCCAGCAGCGAAACTAGCGGGAGGATCGACGAGCAGTACTTC.

Turning to this clone: Other nucleotide sequences in the sample specify the same CDR3. This sequence joins TRBV5-1 and TRBJ1-5; perhaps TRBD1 as D (5 bases). Germline CDR1 and CDR2: SGHRS and YFSETQ. V lost 2 bases to trimming and J lost 5 bases, with 11 bases between them. The CDR3 spans 14 residues. Written as DNA, the CDR3 is TGCGCCAGCAGCTTAACGGGGGACCATCAGCCCCAGCATTTT. Translating gives CASSLTGDHQPQHF.

This rearrangement joins TRBV5-1 to TRBJ1-4, with TRBD1 matching over 7 bases. The CDR3 has 16 residues. J was trimmed by 6 bases and V by 2 bases; bases with no gene match: 10. Germline V CDR1 and CDR2: SGHRS, YFSETQ. CDR3 sequence: CASSLAPKGADEKLFF. The CDR3 DNA reads TGCGCCAGCAGCTTAGCTCCAAAGGGGGCGGATGAAAAACTGTTTTTT.

The chain uses TRBV11-2 and TRBJ1-2; no clear D gene. CDR3 length equals 16 residues. Germline CDR1 reads SGHAT; CDR2 reads FQNNGV. V dropped 4 bases and J dropped 4 bases, with 19 bases sitting between them. The CDR3 protein is CASSSVPGQDFYGYTF. CDR3 nucleotides: TGTGCCAGCAGCTCCGTCCCGGGCCAGGATTTCTATGGCTACACCTTC.

J is TRBJ2-5 and V is TRBV14, with no clear D. Trimming took 3 bases from V and 3 from J, leaving 8 bases between them. Per germline, CDR1 SGHDN and CDR2 FVKESK. CDR3 length equals 13 residues. The CDR3 nucleotides read TGTGCCAGCAGCCACCCCCGGGAAGAGACCCAGTACTTC. Residues: CASSHPREETQYF.

The CDR3, as DNA: TGTGCCAGCAGCTTAGAAGGACAGGGCGAGCAGTACTTC. Translating it yields CASSLEGQGEQYF. This chain uses TRBV7-8 with TRBJ2-7, with TRBD1 matching 8 bases. V lost 1 base and J lost 6; bases outside the gene matches: 2. This CDR3 is built from 13 residues. CDR1 and CDR2 from the germline V gene are SGHVS and FQNEAQ.